The T cell receptor beta chain described here comes from a study of multiple sclerosis patients with progressive multifocal leukoencephalopathy. Whole-study results and caveats: PML-onset expanded TRB clones were detectable before and during natalizumab therapy. It is unclear whether the findings reflect JC virus infection or general immunocompromise.

The length of the CDR3 is 15 residues. The germline CDR1 and CDR2 sequences are SNHLY and FYNNEI. The V gene lost 7 bases and the J gene lost 0 bases, with 13 bases spanning the gap. Produced via immunoSEQ multiplex PCR; TCRdb's table is partial and in-frame only. Seen here are approximately 27,000 clones, around 85% observed once, and the top ten hold 9.5% to 15%. Documented time point: time of PML onset. To note about this clone: As yet, its antigen is unknown.

This specimen was PBMCs, taken from a patient treated with natalizumab. The rearrangement uses TRBV2 and TRBJ2-1; D gene ambiguous. This sequence originates from a woman in her twenties or thirties with progressive multifocal leukoencephalopathy. CDR3 nucleotides: TGTGCCAGCACCCCCTTGGCTAACTCCTACAATGAGCAGTTCTTC. Its protein product is CASTPLANSYNEQFF.